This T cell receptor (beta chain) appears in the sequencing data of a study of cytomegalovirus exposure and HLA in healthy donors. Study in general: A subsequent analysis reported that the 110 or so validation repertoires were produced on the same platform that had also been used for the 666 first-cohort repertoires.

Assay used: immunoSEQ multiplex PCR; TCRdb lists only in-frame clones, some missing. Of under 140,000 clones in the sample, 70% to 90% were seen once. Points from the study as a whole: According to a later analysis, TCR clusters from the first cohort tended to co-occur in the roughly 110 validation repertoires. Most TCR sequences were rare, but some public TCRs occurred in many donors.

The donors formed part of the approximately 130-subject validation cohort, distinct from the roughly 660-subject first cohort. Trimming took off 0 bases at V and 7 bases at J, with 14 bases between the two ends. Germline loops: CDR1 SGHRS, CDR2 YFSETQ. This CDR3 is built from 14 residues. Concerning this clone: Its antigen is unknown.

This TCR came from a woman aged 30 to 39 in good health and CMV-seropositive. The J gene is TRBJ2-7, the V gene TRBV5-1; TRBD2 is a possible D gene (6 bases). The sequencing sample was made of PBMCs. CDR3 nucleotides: TGCGCCAGCAGCTTGGCCGAGTTGGCGGGGGAGCAGTACTTC. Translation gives CASSLAELAGEQYF. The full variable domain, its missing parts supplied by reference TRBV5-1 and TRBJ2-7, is KAGVTQTPRYLIKTRGQQVTLSCSPISGHRSVSWYQQTPGQGLQFLFEYFSETQRNKGNFPGRFSGRQFSNSRSEMNVSTLELGDSALYLCASSLAELAGEQYFGPGTRLTVT.